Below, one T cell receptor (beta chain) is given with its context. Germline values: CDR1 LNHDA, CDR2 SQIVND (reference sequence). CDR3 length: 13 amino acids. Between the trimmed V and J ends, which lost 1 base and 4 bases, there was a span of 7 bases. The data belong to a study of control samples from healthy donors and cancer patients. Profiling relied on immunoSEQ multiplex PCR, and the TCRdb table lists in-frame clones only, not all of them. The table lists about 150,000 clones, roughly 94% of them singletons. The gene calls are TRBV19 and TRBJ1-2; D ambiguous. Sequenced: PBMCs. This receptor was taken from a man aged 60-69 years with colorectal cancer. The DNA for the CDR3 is TGTGCCAGTAGTATAGCGACCCTCTATGGCTACACCTTC. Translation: CASSIATLYGYTF.